This T cell receptor beta chain was recorded in a study of blood T cell repertoires in COVID-19. Looking at the study overall: Collection of acute and convalescent COVID-19 samples took place in the United States, Italy and Spain.

Worth noting for this clone: Additional DNA sequences in this sample encode the identical CDR3.

The germline CDR1 and CDR2 sequences are SGDLS and YYNGEE. Trimming shortened V by 2 bases and J by 3 bases, and 9 bases separated the two germline ends. The CDR3 runs to 13 residues. This table comes from immunoSEQ multiplex PCR, and its TCRdb copy is limited to in-frame clones, with some not included. This repertoire shows around 330,000 clones, roughly 90% found once; its top ten account for over 9%. Symptom resolution, clearance, or two negative PCRs marked the recovered donors of Cohort 3. This sequence joins TRBV9 and TRBJ2-7, with a weak D call TRBD1 (5 bases). The TCR sequence derives from a woman aged 40 to 55 who had recovered from COVID-19. The specimen sequenced was PBMCs or T cells enriched from blood (not recorded which). CDR3 in amino acids: CASSVGQSYEQYF. Written as DNA, the CDR3 is TGTGCCAGCAGCGTGGGGCAGAGCTACGAGCAGTACTTC.